Following are 10 T cell receptor beta chains from one sample sequenced in a study of OX40 agonist ivuxolimab in advanced cancers. Sequencing used immunoSEQ multiplex PCR; TCRdb keeps in-frame clones, though not all of them. Of approximately 74,000 clones in the sample, approximately 82% were seen once. The sample in question was CD4+ or CD8+ T cells sorted from blood, obtained in a trial of the OX40 agonist ivuxolimab. The receptors originated from an adult with an advanced solid tumor such as melanoma, head and neck, liver or kidney cancer.

V is TRBV28 and J is TRBJ2-1; TRBD1 might be the D (6 bases). V was shortened by 2 bases and J by 5 bases, with 10 bases between the two germline ends. The CDR3 is made up of 14 amino acids. Germline V gives CDR1 MDHEN, CDR2 SYDVKM. DNA for the CDR3: TGTGCCAGCAGTTTAGGGACACTCAACAATGAGCAGTTCTTC. Amino acid sequence: CASSLGTLNNEQFF.

This rearrangement joins TRBV29-1 to TRBJ2-2; 10 bases map to TRBD2. The CDR3 is 14 amino acids. The J segment lost 4 bases and the V segment lost 3 bases, leaving 2 bases of the junction unmatched. CDR1 SQVTM and CDR2 ANQGSEA come from the germline V gene. CDR3 coding DNA: TGCAGCGTTGACAGCGGGAGGGCCACCGGGGAGCTGTTTTTT. It specifies CSVDSGRATGELFF.

The rearrangement uses TRBV28 and TRBJ1-5; TRBD1 matches 7 bases. Germline trimming cut 2 bases from V and 5 bases from J; bases unmatched to any gene: 6. The CDR3 runs to 15 residues. CDR1 and CDR2 from the germline V gene are MDHEN and SYDVKM. This chain's CDR3 is CASSLETGFYQPQHF. The CDR3 bases are TGTGCCAGCAGTTTAGAGACAGGGTTCTATCAGCCCCAGCATTTT.

This chain uses TRBV28 with TRBJ2-1; D might be TRBD2 (5 bases). The CDR3 sequence is 13 residues long. The V gene lost 8 bases and the J gene lost 4 bases, with 12 bases spanning the gap. The V gene's germline CDR1 is MDHEN and CDR2 SYDVKM. This chain's CDR3 is CASREGAYNEQFF. The DNA for the CDR3 is TGTGCCAGCCGAGAGGGCGCTTACAATGAGCAGTTCTTC.

The chain is built from TRBV29-1 and TRBJ2-7, with a tentative D call TRBD2 (6 bases). In germline, CDR1 is SQVTM, CDR2 ANQGSEA. Trimming removed 4 bases from V and 4 bases from J, with 14 bases in between. The length of the CDR3 is 13 residues. CDR3 residues: CSVGGVGHYEQYF. CDR3 DNA sequence: TGCAGCGTTGGCGGGGTAGGGCATTACGAGCAGTACTTC.

The genes are TRBV27 and TRBJ2-7, with TRBD1 matching over 8 bases. V was clipped by 2 bases and J by 7 bases; unmatched bases: 7. CDR3 length equals 14 residues. Germline assignment: CDR1 MNHEY and CDR2 SMNVEV (reference sequence). This CDR3 reads CASSLQQGAGEQYF. The CDR3 coding sequence is TGTGCCAGCAGTTTACAGCAGGGGGCTGGGGAGCAGTACTTC.

The V gene is TRBV2, the J gene TRBJ2-5, with no clear D. CDR3 length equals 12 residues. V was cut by 5 bases and J by 5 bases, with 9 bases left in between. Germline loops: CDR1 SNHLY, CDR2 FYNNEI. The CDR3 loop is CASSQDGETQYF. CDR3 bases: TGTGCCAGCAGTCAGGACGGGGAGACCCAGTACTTC.

This clone has only a few counts. This chain joins TRBV2 and TRBJ1-2; tentatively, D is TRBD1 (6 bases). Germline assignment: CDR1 SNHLY and CDR2 FYNNEI. Trimming left V 4 bases short and J 4 bases short, with 13 bases between. The CDR3 has 14 amino acids. The CDR3 DNA is TGTGCCAGCAGTGGCCAGGGGCTGGGCTATGGCTACACCTTC. This translates into CASSGQGLGYGYTF.

The rearrangement joins TRBV7-9 to TRBJ2-1, with D possibly matching TRBD2 (6 bases). Germline V gene lookup returns CDR1 SEHNR and CDR2 FQNEAQ (reference sequence). Trimming took off 4 bases at V and 12 bases at J, with 16 bases between the two ends. The CDR3 is 13 residues long. CDR3 amino acids: CASSYNTGVVQFF. The CDR3 nucleotides read TGTGCCAGCAGCTACAATACGGGGGTTGTGCAGTTCTTC.

The chain has TRBV19 and TRBJ1-2; the match to TRBD1 covers 8 bases. CDR1 and CDR2 from the germline V gene are LNHDA and SQIVND (reference sequence). J was trimmed by 3 bases and V by 4 bases; bases with no gene match: 7. The CDR3 spans 15 residues. In DNA, the CDR3 is TGTGCCAGTAGTAAATGGACAGGGAAGGACTATGGCTACACCTTC. It translates to CASSKWTGKDYGYTF. Based on the CDR3 plus reference TRBV19 and TRBJ1-2, the full variable domain is DGGITQSPKYLFRKEGQNVTLSCEQNLNHDAMYWYRQDPGQGLRLIYYSQIVNDFQKGDIAEGYSVSREKKESFPLTVTSAQKNPTAFYLCASSKWTGKDYGYTFGSGTRLTVV.